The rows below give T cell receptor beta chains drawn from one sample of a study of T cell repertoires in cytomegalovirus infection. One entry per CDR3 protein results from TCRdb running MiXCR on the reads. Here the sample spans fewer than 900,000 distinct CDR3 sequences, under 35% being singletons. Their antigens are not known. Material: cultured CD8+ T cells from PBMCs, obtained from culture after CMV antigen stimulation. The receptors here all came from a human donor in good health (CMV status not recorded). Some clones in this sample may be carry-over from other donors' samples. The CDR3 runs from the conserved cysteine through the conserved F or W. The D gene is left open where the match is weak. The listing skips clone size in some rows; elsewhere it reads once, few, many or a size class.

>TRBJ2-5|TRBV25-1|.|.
CASSALETQYF
TGTGCCAGCAGTGCACTAGAGACCCAGTACTTC
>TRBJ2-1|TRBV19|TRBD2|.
CASSIKRGAPRGNEQFF
TGTGCCAGTAGTATAAAGCGGGGGGCCCCCCGGGGCAATGAGCAGTTCTTC
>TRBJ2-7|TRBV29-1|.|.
CSVELLSEQYF
TGCAGCGTTGAACTCCTTAGCGAGCAGTACTTC
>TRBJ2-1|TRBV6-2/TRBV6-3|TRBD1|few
CASSPATGGNYNEQFF
TGTGCCAGCAGTCCCGCGACAGGGGGCAACTACAATGAGCAGTTCTTC
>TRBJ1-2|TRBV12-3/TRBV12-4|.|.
CASSPYGEGGGGYTF
TGTGCCAGCAGTCCTTATGGGGAGGGGGGGGGTGGCTACACCTTC
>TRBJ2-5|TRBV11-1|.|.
CASSSLGTPGWETQYF
TGTGCCAGCAGCTCGCTGGGGACTCCGGGATGGGAGACCCAGTACTTC
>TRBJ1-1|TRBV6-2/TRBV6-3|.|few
CASSYSKASRYLNTEAFF
TGTGCCAGCAGTTACTCGAAGGCTTCACGATATCTGAACACTGAAGCTTTCTTT
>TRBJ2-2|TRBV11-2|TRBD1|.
CASSLTLERTGYTGELFF
TGTGCCAGCAGCTTAACATTGGAACGGACAGGGTACACCGGGGAGCTGTTTTTT
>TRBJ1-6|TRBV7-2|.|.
CASSLSNNSPLHF
TGTGCCAGCAGCTTGAGTAATAATTCACCCCTCCACTTT
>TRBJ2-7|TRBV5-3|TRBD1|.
CASSFSGTGGRTYEQYF
TGTGCCAGCAGCTTTTCCGGGACAGGAGGTAGGACCTACGAGCAGTACTTC
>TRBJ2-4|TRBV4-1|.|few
CASSQDLGIGNIQYF
TGCGCCAGCAGCCAAGATTTGGGAATTGGGAACATTCAGTACTTC
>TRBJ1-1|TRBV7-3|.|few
CASSLFRRGGGTEAFF
TGTGCCAGCAGCTTATTCCGAAGAGGGGGAGGGACTGAAGCTTTCTTT
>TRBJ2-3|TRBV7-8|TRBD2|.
CASSSLLGSGGPWDTDTQYF
TGTGCCAGCAGCTCCCTCCTTGGGAGCGGGGGGCCATGGGACACAGATACGCAGTATTTT